What follows are 8 T cell receptor beta chains derived from one specimen sequenced in a study of T cell changes during pregnancy in multiple sclerosis. The data were produced by immunoSEQ multiplex PCR, yet TCRdb's version contains in-frame clones alone and is incomplete. The sample lists 75,000 to 95,000 clones; nearly 95% were seen once. Sample: CD4+ T cells from peripheral blood mononuclear cells, taken after pregnancy. These receptors came from a female donor with multiple sclerosis, enrolled in a pregnancy study.

This sequence joins TRBV7-6 and TRBJ2-3; 12 positions match TRBD1. Germline CDR1 and CDR2: SGHVS and FNYEAQ. The CDR3 has 15 amino acids. The trim removed 0 bases at V and 6 bases at J, leaving 1 base unmatched. DNA for the CDR3: TGTGCCAGCAGCTTAGCGGGACAGGGGGCGGATACGCAGTATTTT. Translated, it gives CASSLAGQGADTQYF.

This chain uses TRBV4-1 with TRBJ2-1; TRBD2 matches 10 bases. This CDR3 contains 17 residues. V trimming: 4 bases; J trimming: 3 bases; junction bases outside the gene matches: 9. Looked up from germline, CDR1 is MGHRA and CDR2 is YSYEKL. Here the CDR3 reads CASSPVLAGANYNEQFF. The CDR3 DNA sequence: TGCGCCAGCAGCCCAGTCCTAGCGGGAGCGAACTACAATGAGCAGTTCTTC.

V and J are TRBV19 and TRBJ1-5, with no clear D. The CDR3 has 12 amino acids. In germline, CDR1 is LNHDA, CDR2 SQIVND (reference sequence). With 2 bases removed from V and 5 bases from J, the gap between germline ends came to 4 bases. CDR3 loop: CASSIRDQPQHF. The DNA for the CDR3 is TGTGCCAGTAGTATACGTGATCAGCCCCAGCATTTT.

This clone was seen only once. V and J are TRBV19 and TRBJ2-1; D may be TRBD1 (5 bases). The CDR3 extends over 14 amino acids. In germline, CDR1 is LNHDA, CDR2 SQIVND (reference sequence). The V end lost 1 base, the J end lost 4 bases, and 8 bases lay between the germline ends. This chain's CDR3 is CASSIARGYNEQFF. The DNA of the CDR3 is TGTGCCAGTAGTATAGCTAGGGGATACAATGAGCAGTTCTTC. Together with reference TRBV19 and TRBJ2-1, the CDR3 gives the full variable domain: DGGITQSPKYLFRKEGQNVTLSCEQNLNHDAMYWYRQDPGQGLRLIYYSQIVNDFQKGDIAEGYSVSREKKESFPLTVTSAQKNPTAFYLCASSIARGYNEQFFGPGTRLTVL.

J is TRBJ2-7 and V is TRBV2, with 11 bases matching TRBD1. Trimming removed 7 bases from V and 4 bases from J; junction bases left unmatched: 6. The CDR3 loop spans 14 amino acids. Germline CDR1 is SNHLY and CDR2 is FYNNEI. Here the CDR3 DNA reads TGTGCCAGCACCGGGGACAGGGGGGATTACGAGCAGTACTTC. It encodes CASTGDRGDYEQYF.

This rearrangement joins TRBV7-2 to TRBJ1-6; 10 nucleotides agree with TRBD1. This CDR3 has 15 amino acids. CDR1 is SGHTA, CDR2 FQGNSA, per germline. J lost 5 bases, V lost 5 bases, and 3 bases had no gene match. The CDR3 nucleotides are TGTGCCAGCAGCCCGGGGACAGGGGATAATTCACCCCTCCACTTT. Residues: CASSPGTGDNSPLHF.

This chain links TRBV19 with TRBJ1-1; 11 bases fit TRBD1. The CDR3 has 13 residues. The germline gives CDR1 LNHDA, CDR2 SQIVND (reference sequence). V lost 5 bases, J lost 10 bases, and 6 bases stayed unmatched. CDR3: CASSSDRGLGAFF. As DNA, the CDR3 is TGTGCCAGTAGTTCGGACAGGGGGCTAGGAGCTTTCTTT.

The V call is TRBV4-2, the J call TRBJ2-2; 9 positions match TRBD2. V lost 7 bases to trimming and J lost 4 bases; unmatched junction nucleotides: 10. CDR3 length equals 16 residues. CDR1 and CDR2 (germline): LGHNA, YNFKEQ. In DNA form, the CDR3 reads TGTGCCAGCACTACCCTGACTAGCGGTAGCACCGGGGAGCTGTTTTTT. Translated: CASTTLTSGSTGELFF.